The sequence of this T cell receptor (beta chain) was determined in a study of regulatory T cells in long-lasting Graves disease. Described time point: newly diagnosed GD, antithyroid drugs for less than 3 months. Construction of the TCR library relied on RNA isolated from PBMCs. Through Arm-PCR of CDR3 regions and iRepertoire HTBI primers, TCR beta libraries were built. TCRdb re-called the multiplex PCR reads through MiXCR, storing one row per CDR3 protein. The sample has roughly 560,000 distinct CDR3 sequences, about 15% seen once. The sample holds many counts of this clonotype. V lost 0 bases and J lost 3, with 8 bases in between. This CDR3 contains 13 residues. From germline, CDR1 is SQVTM and CDR2 ANQGSEA. These same data were also listed under a study on T cells in Graves' hyperthyroidism and ophthalmopathy.

This clonotype was sampled from a woman aged 35-65 years with Graves disease. Sequencing used peripheral blood mononuclear cells (PBMCs), obtained at new diagnosis, from a patient treated with antithyroid drugs. The genes are TRBV29-1 and TRBJ1-1, with a possible D match to TRBD1 (5 bases). Written as DNA, the CDR3 is TGCAGCGTTGAAGAGGGAGGGGACACTGAAGCTTTCTTT. Translation: CSVEEGGDTEAFF.